Shown below are 9 T cell receptor beta chains from a single sample sequenced in a study of follicular helper T cells after annual influenza vaccination. Time point noted: 2015-2016 season, pre-vaccination. The assay was immunoSEQ multiplex PCR, and TCRdb's table has in-frame clones only and misses some. The sample has approximately 12,000 clones, about 80% seen once. The sample in question was CXCR5+ CD38- circulating T follicular helper cells from blood, obtained on the day of influenza vaccination. As to subset: circulating Tfh, non-naive CD4+CXCR5+PD-1+ (ICOS+CD38+ or ICOS-CD38-). The receptors come from an adult who received the influenza vaccine.

The chain joins TRBV5-4 to TRBJ2-2; possible D gene TRBD1, 5 bases. Germline-derived CDR1 and CDR2 are SGHNT and YYREEE (reference sequence). Trimming took off 1 base at V and 5 bases at J, with 9 bases between the two ends. The CDR3 has 14 residues. The CDR3 reads CASSLTGATGELFF. CDR3 in DNA: TGTGCCAGCAGCTTGACAGGAGCAACCGGGGAGCTGTTTTTT.

V usage is TRBV7-8 and J usage is TRBJ1-1; tentatively, D is TRBD1 (5 bases). V was trimmed by 6 bases and J by 6 bases, leaving 11 bases between them. Germline V lookup: CDR1 SGHVS, CDR2 FQNEAQ. This CDR3 has 12 amino acids. Here the CDR3 reads CASSRQRSEAFF. CDR3 nucleotide sequence: TGTGCCAGCAGTCGACAGCGCTCTGAAGCTTTCTTT.

The chain recombines TRBV5-4 with TRBJ2-5; 9 nucleotides match TRBD2. Germline lookup yields CDR1 SGHNT and CDR2 YYREEE (reference sequence). V lost 7 bases and J lost 1; bases outside the gene matches: 8. CDR3 length equals 15 residues. CDR3 DNA sequence: TGTGCCAGCGCGGCAGGGACTAGCCCCCAAGAGACCCAGTACTTC. Encoded protein: CASAAGTSPQETQYF.

The rearrangement links TRBV7-2 to TRBJ1-5, with D unclear. The V gene's germline CDR1 is SGHTA and CDR2 FQGNSA. The CDR3 totals 13 residues. Trimming pared 5 bases from V and 0 bases from J, leaving 5 bases between. The chain's CDR3 is CASSKDSNQPQHF. The CDR3 DNA is TGTGCCAGCAGCAAGGATAGCAATCAGCCCCAGCATTTT.

V usage is TRBV5-1 and J usage is TRBJ2-3, with 8 bases lining up with TRBD2. The V gene's germline CDR1 is SGHRS and CDR2 YFSETQ. This CDR3 has 16 amino acids. V shed 0 bases and J 4 bases; nucleotides not matched to a gene: 7. The CDR3 nucleotides read TGCGCCAGCAGCTTGGGGACGGGGGGGCCCGCAGATACGCAGTATTTT. Amino acids: CASSLGTGGPADTQYF.

This chain joins TRBV6-4 and TRBJ2-6, with D possibly matching TRBD1 (6 bases). CDR1 is MRHNA and CDR2 is SNTAGT in the germline V gene. The ends were cut back, 2 bases at V and 6 bases at J, with 14 bases in the middle. The CDR3 runs 16 residues. The CDR3 is CASSDVFPGQANVLTF. CDR3 coding DNA: TGTGCCAGCAGTGACGTTTTCCCGGGACAGGCCAACGTCCTGACTTTC.

This chain connects TRBV29-1 to TRBJ2-5; 10 bases map to TRBD1. The trim removed 5 bases at V and 4 bases at J, leaving 7 bases unmatched. The CDR3 sequence is 14 residues long. CDR1 is SQVTM and CDR2 is ANQGSEA in the germline V gene. CDR3 DNA sequence: TGCAGCGTTTTGACAGGGGGCGGGGGAGAGACCCAGTACTTC. Its translation: CSVLTGGGGETQYF.

Written as DNA, the CDR3 is TGTGCCAGCAGCTTGCGACAGGGCCCTTACGAGCAGTACTTC. This translates into CASSLRQGPYEQYF. The chain uses TRBV11-2 and TRBJ2-7, with 7 bases that match TRBD1. CDR3 length: 14 amino acids. CDR1 and CDR2 from the germline V gene are SGHAT and FQNNGV. With V trimmed by 3 bases and J by 4 bases, 6 bases remained unmatched.

The chain couples TRBV5-1 to TRBJ1-1; D remains ambiguous. Germline V gene lookup returns CDR1 SGHRS and CDR2 YFSETQ. V was trimmed by 0 bases and J by 0 bases, leaving 12 bases between them. This CDR3 region has 16 residues. The CDR3 loop reads CASSLVTGSVNTEAFF. CDR3 DNA: TGCGCCAGCAGCTTGGTTACGGGAAGTGTGAACACTGAAGCTTTCTTT.